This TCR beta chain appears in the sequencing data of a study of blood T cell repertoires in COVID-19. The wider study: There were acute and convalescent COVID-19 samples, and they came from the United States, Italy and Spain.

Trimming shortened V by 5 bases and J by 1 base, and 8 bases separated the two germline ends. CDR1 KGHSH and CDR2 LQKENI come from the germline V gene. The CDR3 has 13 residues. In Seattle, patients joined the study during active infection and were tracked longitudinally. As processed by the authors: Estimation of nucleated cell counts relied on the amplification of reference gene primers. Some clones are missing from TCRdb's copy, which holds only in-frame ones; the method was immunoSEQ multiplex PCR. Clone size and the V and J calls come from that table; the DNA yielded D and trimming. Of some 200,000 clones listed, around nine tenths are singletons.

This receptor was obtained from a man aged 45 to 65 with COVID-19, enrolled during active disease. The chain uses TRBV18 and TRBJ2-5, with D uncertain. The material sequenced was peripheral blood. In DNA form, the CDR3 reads TGTGCCAGCTCAGCCGACACCCAAGAGACCCAGTACTTC. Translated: CASSADTQETQYF.